The 10 T cell receptor beta chains below were found in one sample sequenced in a study of T cell responses to AZD1222 COVID-19 vaccine. Assay used: immunoSEQ multiplex PCR; TCRdb lists only in-frame clones, some missing. The sample yields 95,000 to 150,000 clones, approximately 80% seen once. Sequences were derived from peripheral blood, sampled 28 days after the second AZD1222 dose. These receptors were obtained from an adult who received the AZD1222 COVID-19 vaccine.

The chain has TRBV9 and TRBJ1-1, with D possibly being TRBD1 (6 bases). V dropped 3 bases and J dropped 4 bases, with 16 bases sitting between them. CDR1 is SGDLS, CDR2 YYNGEE, per germline. The CDR3 extends over 15 amino acids. The CDR3 reads CASSENRVPGTEAFF. The CDR3 DNA sequence: TGTGCCAGCAGCGAGAACAGGGTTCCTGGCACTGAAGCTTTCTTT.

This chain joins TRBV6-5 and TRBJ2-1; TRBD2 matches at 7 bases. The germline V gene has CDR1 MNHEY and CDR2 SVGAGI. The CDR3 length is 15 residues. V dropped 2 bases and J dropped 7; count of bases not matched to a gene: 8. CDR3 coding DNA: TGTGCCAGCAGTTACGGTGGGGGGGAGTGGAATGAGCAGTTCTTC. It codes for CASSYGGGEWNEQFF.

The V gene is TRBV7-8, the J gene TRBJ1-1; D is perhaps TRBD1 (6 bases). Germline lookup yields CDR1 SGHVS and CDR2 FQNEAQ. Trimming pared 2 bases from V and 3 bases from J, leaving 13 bases between. This CDR3 has 15 amino acids. CDR3 DNA sequence: TGTGCCAGCAGCTTACTGGGGGGCGCCGACACTGAAGCTTTCTTT. Translating it yields CASSLLGGADTEAFF. Based on the CDR3 plus reference TRBV7-8 and TRBJ1-1, the full variable domain is GAGVSQSPRYKVAKRGQDVALRCDPISGHVSLFWYQQALGQGPEFLTYFQNEAQLDKSGLPSDRFFAERPEGSVSTLKIQRTQQEDSAVYLCASSLLGGADTEAFFGQGTRLTVV.

The gene calls are TRBV27 and TRBJ1-2, with 7 bases aligning to TRBD1. J lost 4 bases, V lost 0 bases, and 2 bases had no gene match. There are 14 residues in the CDR3. The V gene's germline CDR1 is MNHEY and CDR2 SMNVEV (reference sequence). DNA of the CDR3: TGTGCCAGCAGTTTATCCCGGACAGGCTATGGCTACACCTTC. Translation: CASSLSRTGYGYTF.

The J gene is TRBJ1-2, the V gene TRBV14, with D unresolved. Per the germline V gene, CDR1 is SGHDN and CDR2 is FVKESK. With 0 bases removed from V and 10 bases from J, the gap between germline ends came to 15 bases. The CDR3 sequence is 14 residues long. CDR3 DNA: TGTGCCAGCAGCCAAGAAGTAGGGCGGGGTGACTACACCTTC. Encoded protein: CASSQEVGRGDYTF.

This chain uses TRBV7-7 with TRBJ2-5; 13 bases are shared with TRBD2. CDR1 is SSHAT, CDR2 FNYEAQ, per germline (reference sequence). The CDR3 is 15 amino acids. The CDR3 loop is CASGLAGERLETQYF. CDR3 DNA sequence: TGTGCTAGCGGACTAGCGGGGGAGCGCCTGGAGACCCAGTACTTC. The full variable domain, with the rest looked up from reference TRBV7-7 and TRBJ2-5, is GAGVSQSPRYKVTKRGQDVTLRCDPISSHATLYWYQQALGQGPEFLTYFNYEAQPDKSGLPSDRFSAERPEGSISTLTIQRTEQRDSAMYRCASGLAGERLETQYFGPGTRLLVL.

This clone was seen just once. The rearrangement uses TRBV6-5 and TRBJ2-7; D gene ambiguous. The germline gives CDR1 MNHEY, CDR2 SVGAGI. The CDR3 is 14 amino acids. Trimming cost V 2 bases and J 0 bases, with 8 bases left between them. For the CDR3, the DNA is TGTGCCAGCAGTTACGGGATGAGCTCCTACGAGCAGTACTTC. The encoded protein is CASSYGMSSYEQYF.

The table lists this clone with a few counts. The chain joins TRBV5-6 to TRBJ1-5; no clear D gene. V was shortened by 0 bases and J by 4 bases, with 14 bases between the two germline ends. Germline CDR1 reads SGHDT; CDR2 reads YYEEEE. This CDR3 is 16 amino acids long. The CDR3 spells CASSLGGPFRNQPQHF. The CDR3 nucleotides read TGTGCCAGCAGCTTGGGCGGACCCTTTAGGAATCAGCCCCAGCATTTT.

The chain employs TRBV18 and TRBJ1-3; D perhaps matches TRBD1 (6 bases). In germline, CDR1 is KGHSH, CDR2 LQKENI. The CDR3 runs to 21 residues. The V end was cut by 0 bases, the J end by 0 bases, with 24 bases between. CDR3 region: CASSPPFRDIAQLPSGNTIYF. The CDR3, as DNA: TGTGCCAGCTCACCACCGTTTCGGGACATCGCCCAACTGCCCTCTGGAAACACCATATATTTT. Filled out from reference TRBV18 and TRBJ1-3, the complete variable domain reads NAGVMQNPRHLVRRRGQEARLRCSPMKGHSHVYWYRQLPEEGLKFMVYLQKENIIDESGMPKERFSAEFPKEGPSILRIQQVVRGDSAAYFCASSPPFRDIAQLPSGNTIYFGEGSWLTVV.

This clone was picked up a small number of times. This chain joins TRBV19 and TRBJ2-7; 9 bases agree with TRBD2. Looked up from germline, CDR1 is LNHDA and CDR2 is SQIVND (reference sequence). Trimming at V came to 4 bases and at J to 5 bases, leaving 6 bases not matched to a gene. The CDR3 is 14 residues long. The CDR3 loop reads CASSRRASGDEQYF. In DNA, the CDR3 is TGTGCCAGTAGTAGAAGGGCTAGCGGGGACGAGCAGTACTTC. Variable domain in full (rest from reference TRBV19 and TRBJ2-7): DGGITQSPKYLFRKEGQNVTLSCEQNLNHDAMYWYRQDPGQGLRLIYYSQIVNDFQKGDIAEGYSVSREKKESFPLTVTSAQKNPTAFYLCASSRRASGDEQYFGPGTRLTVT.